The rows below give T cell receptor beta chains drawn from one sample of a study of a mutant IDH1 vaccine in newly diagnosed glioma. These receptors are not linked to any known antigen. The protocol was immunoSEQ multiplex PCR, while the TCRdb copy is restricted to in-frame clones and leaves out a portion. The table lists fewer than 60,000 clones, about 65% of them singletons. The material sequenced was peripheral blood mononuclear cells (PBMCs), taken from a glioma patient whose treatment included an IDH1 peptide vaccine. The receptor set was obtained from a middle-aged man with glioma. Some clones in this sample may be carry-over from other donors' samples. Both conserved end residues are part of each CDR3. A D gene is named only where the DNA matches it firmly. Clone sizes are given selectively: once, few, many, or a class where the clone is expanded.

>NA|NA|TRBV7-9|TRBJ1-6
TGTGCCAGCAGCTTAGAGGCTTCACCCCTCCACTTT
CASSLEASPLHF
>NA|NA|TRBV5-4|TRBJ2-7
TGTGCCAGCAGCTTGGGGACAACACTAAGTCGCGAGCAGTACTTC
CASSLGTTLSREQYF
>TRBD2|NA|TRBV5-1|TRBJ2-5
TGCGCCAGCAGCCAGGGACTAGACCTAGGGGAGACCCAGTACTTC
CASSQGLDLGETQYF
>NA|NA|TRBV15|TRBJ2-1
TGTGCCACCAGCAGAGATAGGGGGGGACGACCGCGTAATGAGCAGTTCTTC
CATSRDRGGRPRNEQFF
>TRBD1|few|TRBV4-1|TRBJ2-7
TGCGCCAGCAGCCAAGTTGGGACAGGGAATTACGAGCAGTACTTC
CASSQVGTGNYEQYF
>NA|NA|TRBV11-1|TRBJ1-1
TGTGCCAGCAGCTTAGAGGGAACAGGGTATCAAGCTTTCTTT
CASSLEGTGYQAFF
>NA|NA|TRBV19|TRBJ1-6
TGTGCCAGTAGGCAGGGGTCTGGTAGTAATTCACCCCTCCACTTT
CASRQGSGSNSPLHF
>NA|NA|TRBV5-1|TRBJ2-6
TGCGCCAGCAGCCCTTCCGGGGGGGCCAACGTCCTGACTTTC
CASSPSGGANVLTF
>TRBD2|NA|TRBV5-1|TRBJ2-5
TGCGCCAGCCGTAGCGGGGGGGGTCAAGAGACCCAGTACTTC
CASRSGGGQETQYF
>NA|NA|TRBV13|TRBJ2-7
TGTGCCAGCAGCCCACTTGGGGAAGCGACAGCCTACGAGCAGTACTTC
CASSPLGEATAYEQYF
>NA|NA|TRBV2|TRBJ1-5
TGTGCCAGCAGCAAACCCGACGGTCAACGGCCCCAGCATTTT
CASSKPDGQRPQHF
>NA|NA|TRBV6-1|TRBJ1-2
TGTGCCAGCAGTGAAGCCTCCGGAGTCTATGGCTACACCTTC
CASSEASGVYGYTF
>NA|NA|TRBV30|TRBJ2-7
TGTGCCTGGAGTGTCGCCAGGGTGGGCGAGCAGTACTTC
CAWSVARVGEQYF
>TRBD1|NA|TRBV18|TRBJ2-6
TGTGCCAGCTCACAGGGACAGCCTGGAGCCAACGTCCTGACTTTC
CASSQGQPGANVLTF
>NA|NA|TRBV5-1|TRBJ2-3
TGCGCCAGCAGCCGGCTCGGCCATAGCACAGATACGCAGTATTTT
CASSRLGHSTDTQYF
>TRBD1|NA|TRBV5-6|TRBJ1-6
TGTGCCAGCAGCTCGGACAGGGGCAATTCACCCCTCCACTTT
CASSSDRGNSPLHF